This record concerns one TCR beta chain sequence. Its target is unknown. The data were taken from a study of blood T cells in healthy people across ages. CDR1 and CDR2 (germline): SNHLY, FYNNEI. V shed 8 bases and J shed 5 bases, with 12 bases lying between them. The CDR3 runs 12 residues. The second PCR ran roughly 6 to 11 cycles with a sample-barcoded 5' primer and J-beta primers. Researchers report that a template-switch adaptor with 12 random nucleotides tagged each cDNA molecule. TCRdb recomputed calls from the 5' RACE reads with MiXCR, one row per CDR3 protein. The sample lists about 680,000 distinct CDR3 sequences; approximately 49% were seen once. Points from the study as a whole: When set beside aged donors, long-lived donors presented more naive CD4+ cells and higher diversity. Donor CMV infection status was unknown, possibly confounding age-related changes in expanded clonotypes. Older age went with lower TCR beta diversity per million T cells, in a roughly linear way.

The sequence was obtained from a woman aged 55-70 years in good health. Source material: blood. The chain employs TRBV2 and TRBJ2-5, with D tentatively TRBD1 or TRBD2 (5 bases each). This CDR3 is CASGLGVETQYF. The CDR3 DNA is TGTGCCAGCGGGCTGGGGGTGGAGACCCAGTACTTC.